This T cell receptor beta chain was identified in a study of a mutant IDH1 vaccine in newly diagnosed glioma. About this clone: The target antigen is unknown.

TCRdb's copy holds only in-frame clones and misses some; the assay was immunoSEQ multiplex PCR. Altogether about 36,000 clones are present, more than 80% being singletons, with the ten largest covering roughly an eighth. As to time point: week 5, during vaccination. Vaccination used 300 ug of mutant IDH1 20-mer peptide per dose, with topical imiquimod. Germline V gene data show CDR1 as SQVTM and CDR2 as ANQGSEA. V trimming: 8 bases; J trimming: 2 bases; junction bases outside the gene matches: 9. The CDR3 contains 14 residues. The sequence was obtained from a man aged 45-65 years with glioma. The chain uses TRBV29-1 and TRBJ2-1; 7 nucleotides align to TRBD2. The sample in question was PBMCs, obtained from a glioma patient whose treatment included an IDH1 peptide vaccine. CDR3 in DNA: TGCAGCCACGAAGGGCTAGCGGCCTACAATGAGCAGTTCTTC. Its protein product is CSHEGLAAYNEQFF.